This entry is about one T cell receptor beta chain. The sample is drawn from a study of CD8 T cells in Susac syndrome. CDR3 length equals 15 residues. Trimming took off 0 bases at V and 6 bases at J, with 11 bases between the two ends. Per the germline V gene, CDR1 is LGHNA and CDR2 is YNFKEQ. With random hexamers, reverse transcription was performed on about 0.45 to 1 ug of RNA. Each CDR3 protein gets one entry after TCRdb re-called the immunoSEQ multiplex PCR reads with MiXCR. The sample has around 170,000 distinct CDR3 sequences; 90% to 97% are singletons. The TCR comes from a human donor with Susac syndrome. What was sequenced was CD4+ T cells from PBMCs. V and J are TRBV4-2 and TRBJ2-2, with D unclear. The CDR3 DNA sequence: TGTGCCAGCAGCCAAGAGGAACTGGTACCCGGGGAGCTGTTTTTT. This gives the protein CASSQEELVPGELFF.